Listed below are T cell receptor beta chains from one sample, sequenced in a study of T-cell memory formation after mild COVID-19. TCRdb reprocessed the 5' RACE reads via MiXCR and lists one record per CDR3 protein. Of some 320,000 distinct CDR3 sequences listed, approximately 15% are singletons. The sample taken for sequencing was PBMCs or a T cell subset sorted from them (not recorded which). Receptors originate from a man between 18 and 29 years old who had mild COVID-19 (a few samples of this study predate the infection). Cell type and time point are not known. The CDR3 runs from the conserved cysteine through the conserved F or W. A D gene is named only where the DNA matches it firmly. Clone size is not always given. Where it is, it says once, few, many or a class for expanded clones.

size,V,J,D,CDR3,DNA
-,TRBV5-1,TRBJ2-2,-,CASSLEGGANTGELFF,TGCGCCAGCAGCTTGGAGGGGGGCGCGAACACCGGGGAGCTGTTTTTT
-,TRBV6-6,TRBJ1-6,TRBD1,CASSYRVRRGLGDSPLHF,TGTGCCAGCAGTTACAGGGTGCGGAGGGGGCTAGGAGATTCACCCCTCCACTTT
many,TRBV3-2,TRBJ2-5,-,CASSSGTGDLETQYF,TGTGCCAGCAGCTCCGGGACAGGGGACTTGGAGACCCAGTACTTC
few,TRBV18,TRBJ2-1,TRBD2,CASSQAGGLRNEQFF,TGTGCCAGCTCACAAGCGGGGGGGCTTCGGAATGAGCAGTTCTTC
-,TRBV6-2/TRBV6-3,TRBJ2-3,TRBD2,CASSYLAGNTDTQYF,TGTGCCAGCAGTTACTTAGCGGGGAACACAGATACGCAGTATTTT
-,TRBV6-6,TRBJ2-2,-,CASSYLTAGELFF,TGTGCCAGCAGTTATCTTACAGCCGGGGAGCTGTTTTTT
-,TRBV5-6,TRBJ1-1,-,CASSFTRSSNTEAFF,TGTGCCAGCAGCTTCACGAGGAGCTCGAACACTGAAGCTTTCTTT
-,TRBV20-1,TRBJ1-2,-,CSAREVYGYTF,TGCAGTGCTAGAGAAGTCTATGGCTACACCTTC
-,TRBV20-1,TRBJ2-3,-,CSGWGGAVDTQYF,TGCAGCGGATGGGGGGGGGCGGTAGATACGCAGTATTTT
-,TRBV29-1,TRBJ2-6,-,CSVVGGPGANVLTF,TGCAGCGTTGTAGGGGGGCCTGGGGCCAACGTCCTGACTTTC
-,TRBV27,TRBJ2-7,-,CASSPRTAHYEQYF,TGTGCCAGCAGTCCCCGGACAGCCCACTACGAGCAGTACTTC
-,TRBV6-5,TRBJ1-2,TRBD1,CASSSGTGWGYTF,TGTGCCAGCAGCAGTGGGACAGGGTGGGGCTACACCTTC
few,TRBV6-5,TRBJ2-5,-,CASSYWGSRETQYF,TGTGCCAGCAGTTACTGGGGGTCTCGAGAGACCCAGTACTTC
-,TRBV5-6,TRBJ2-1,-,CASSLYESSYNEQFF,TGTGCCAGCAGCCTGTACGAGAGCTCCTACAATGAGCAGTTCTTC
-,TRBV18,TRBJ1-5,-,CASSPNLVPSNQPQHF,TGTGCCAGCTCACCTAATCTCGTCCCCAGCAATCAGCCCCAGCATTTT
few,TRBV4-1,TRBJ1-4,-,CASSQDPAGTNEKLFF,TGCGCCAGCAGCCAAGATCCGGCAGGGACTAATGAAAAACTGTTTTTT
-,TRBV20-1,TRBJ2-5,-,CSVGSQETQYF,TGCAGTGTTGGATCTCAAGAGACCCAGTACTTC
-,TRBV27,TRBJ1-1,TRBD1,CASSFRDRGQVTEAFF,TGTGCCAGCAGTTTCCGGGACAGGGGTCAGGTCACTGAAGCTTTCTTT
-,TRBV9,TRBJ2-5,-,CASSNTVGVQETQYF,TGTGCCAGCAGCAACACGGTGGGAGTCCAAGAGACCCAGTACTTC
-,TRBV11-2,TRBJ1-1,TRBD1,CASSFGRDRANTEAFF,TGTGCCAGCAGCTTCGGAAGGGACAGGGCAAACACTGAAGCTTTCTTT
few,TRBV29-1,TRBJ1-1,-,CTGSRMNTEAFF,TGCACGGGGTCCCGCATGAACACTGAAGCTTTCTTT
-,TRBV29-1,TRBJ2-5,-,CSVEGNQETQYF,TGCAGCGTTGAGGGGAATCAAGAGACCCAGTACTTC
-,TRBV4-2,TRBJ2-3,-,CASSHPAETTDTQYF,TGTGCCAGCAGCCACCCAGCGGAGACCACAGATACGCAGTATTTT
many,TRBV7-2,TRBJ2-1,TRBD2,CASSLIPSGGANEQFF,TGTGCCAGCAGCTTAATTCCTAGCGGGGGGGCTAATGAGCAGTTCTTC
-,TRBV7-9,TRBJ2-4,-,CASSLGKQVNQDIQYF,TGTGCCAGCAGCTTAGGAAAACAGGTCAATCAAGACATTCAGTACTTC
-,TRBV4-1,TRBJ2-1,TRBD2,CASSQSSGGAMGQFF,TGCGCCAGCAGCCAGAGTAGCGGGGGGGCTATGGGGCAGTTCTTC
once,TRBV5-5,TRBJ1-3,-,CASVNEGSGNTIYF,TGTGCCAGTGTGAACGAAGGTTCTGGAAACACCATATATTTT
few,TRBV4-3,TRBJ2-5,-,CASSQEFEGSGQETQYF,TGCGCCAGCAGCCAAGAGTTTGAGGGGAGCGGCCAAGAGACCCAGTACTTC
-,TRBV4-1,TRBJ2-3,TRBD2,CASSPAGGRDTQYF,TGCGCCAGCAGCCCAGCGGGGGGGCGAGATACGCAGTATTTT
few,TRBV28,TRBJ2-3,TRBD2,CASSLSPGLGSLTDTQYF,TGTGCCAGCAGTTTGTCCCCGGGACTAGGAAGTCTTACAGATACGCAGTATTTT
-,TRBV5-1,TRBJ1-2,-,CASSLGGQPTYGYTF,TGCGCCAGCAGCTTGGGAGGACAGCCAACATATGGCTACACCTTC
-,TRBV10-3,TRBJ1-5,-,CAIRGRRAGDSNQPQHF,TGTGCCATCAGGGGCCGCCGAGCAGGGGATAGCAATCAGCCCCAGCATTTT
-,TRBV7-9,TRBJ1-6,-,CASSLEGSSYNSPLHF,TGTGCCAGCAGCTTAGAGGGGAGCTCCTATAATTCACCCCTCCACTTT
few,TRBV10-3,TRBJ1-1,-,CATHIREVSSTEAFF,TGTGCCACCCACATCCGGGAGGTTAGCAGCACTGAAGCTTTCTTT
-,TRBV7-8,TRBJ2-5,-,CASSLSAWGETQYF,TGTGCCAGCAGCTTATCCGCGTGGGGAGAGACCCAGTACTTC
few,TRBV20-1,TRBJ1-4,-,CSARGTEKLFF,TGCAGTGCACGGGGGACTGAAAAACTGTTTTTT
few,TRBV6-5,TRBJ1-1,TRBD1,CASSYSNRGGVTEAFF,TGTGCCAGCAGTTACTCGAACAGGGGGGGTGTCACTGAAGCTTTCTTT
many,TRBV7-2,TRBJ2-1,-,CASSLVSLSSRNEQFF,TGTGCCAGCAGCCTCGTTAGCTTGAGTTCCCGCAATGAGCAGTTCTTC
once,TRBV20-1,TRBJ1-6,-,CSARDPRTHSYNSPLHF,TGCAGTGCTAGAGACCCACGGACCCACTCCTATAATTCACCCCTCCACTTT
-,TRBV29-1,TRBJ2-3,TRBD2,CSVGASGGSASSTDTQYF,TGCAGCGTTGGGGCTAGCGGGGGCTCAGCCTCTAGCACAGATACGCAGTATTTT
-,TRBV30,TRBJ2-1,-,CASWSAYNEQFF,TGTGCCTCCTGGTCGGCCTACAATGAGCAGTTCTTC
once,TRBV28,TRBJ1-2,-,CASAKPNRGHLHGYTF,TGTGCCAGCGCGAAACCTAACCGGGGGCATCTCCATGGCTACACCTTC
-,TRBV12-3/TRBV12-4,TRBJ2-4,-,CASSFGEGGIIQYF,TGTGCCAGCAGTTTTGGGGAAGGGGGAATCATTCAGTACTTC
-,TRBV29-1,TRBJ2-6,-,CSVRVGRSGANVLTF,TGCAGCGTTCGTGTGGGTCGGTCTGGGGCCAACGTCCTGACTTTC
-,TRBV5-1,TRBJ2-1,TRBD1,CASSAGDRGDEQFF,TGCGCCAGCAGCGCGGGGGACAGGGGCGATGAGCAGTTCTTC
-,TRBV16,TRBJ2-3,-,CASSQSVDTQYF,TGTGCCAGCAGCCAATCGGTAGATACGCAGTATTTT
few,TRBV27,TRBJ2-7,-,CASRAPGWLREQYF,TGTGCCAGCAGAGCCCCCGGTTGGTTAAGGGAGCAGTACTTC